Listed below are T cell receptor beta chains from one sample, sequenced in a study of cytomegalovirus exposure and HLA in healthy donors. The table came from immunoSEQ multiplex PCR; TCRdb's copy has only in-frame clones and leaves some out. Of about 170,000 clones listed, around 68% are singletons. Input material: PBMCs. All receptors derive from a girl aged 10-17 years in good health and CMV-seronegative. Both conserved end residues are part of each CDR3. A D gene is named only where the DNA matches it firmly. Not every row has a clone size; where given, it reads once, few, many or a size class.

TRBV7-9	.	.	TRBJ1-4	CASSPPAGNEKLFF	TGTGCCAGCAGTCCACCGGCGGGGAATGAAAAACTGTTTTTT
TRBV9	TRBD1	.	TRBJ1-4	CASSTTGTANEKLFF	TGTGCCAGCAGCACTACCGGGACAGCGAATGAAAAACTGTTTTTT
TRBV19	TRBD1	.	TRBJ1-5	CASSPFGTGNQPQHF	TGTGCCAGTAGTCCATTCGGGACAGGTAATCAGCCCCAGCATTTT
TRBV27	TRBD1	.	TRBJ2-5	CASRNTGGRGTQYF	TGTGCCAGCAGGAATACAGGGGGCCGGGGGACCCAGTACTTC
TRBV6-1	TRBD2	once	TRBJ2-5	CASSEEYSMGGETQYF	TGTGCCAGCAGTGAAGAGTACAGTATGGGGGGGGAGACCCAGTACTTC
TRBV6-1	.	.	TRBJ2-1	CASSERLTRLSYNEQFF	TGTGCCAGCAGTGAACGCCTTACGCGACTCTCCTACAATGAGCAGTTCTTC
TRBV5-1	.	.	TRBJ2-3	CASSLTGTSTDTQYF	TGCGCCAGCAGCTTGACGGGAACTAGCACAGATACGCAGTATTTT
TRBV2	TRBD2	.	TRBJ2-2	CASHASGGFTGELFF	TGTGCCAGCCACGCGAGCGGGGGCTTCACCGGGGAGCTGTTTTTT
TRBV6-5	TRBD2	.	TRBJ2-1	CASSYLSSGETHEQFF	TGTGCCAGCAGTTACTTGTCTAGCGGGGAGACACATGAGCAGTTCTTC
TRBV6-1	.	.	TRBJ1-1	CASSELDRFSEAFF	TGTGCCAGCAGTGAGCTCGACAGGTTCTCTGAAGCTTTCTTT
TRBV5-1	.	few	TRBJ2-1	CASGNTGNEQFF	TGCGCCAGCGGGAATACAGGGAATGAGCAGTTCTTC
TRBV19	.	few	TRBJ1-1	CATSGGTRRAFF	TGTGCCACCTCGGGTGGGACACGACGGGCTTTCTTT
TRBV27	.	.	TRBJ2-2	CAVRDWVTGELFF	TGTGCCGTACGGGATTGGGTCACCGGGGAGCTGTTTTTT
TRBV19	.	.	TRBJ1-3	CASSIGAGSSGNTIYF	TGTGCCAGTAGTATAGGGGCCGGAAGCTCTGGAAACACCATATATTTT
TRBV5-1	.	.	TRBJ2-5	CASSLANGGREETQYF	TGCGCCAGCAGCTTGGCCAATGGGGGCAGGGAAGAGACCCAGTACTTC
TRBV30	TRBD2	few	TRBJ2-3	CAWRERGGLIEDTQYF	TGTGCCTGGAGAGAGCGGGGGGGCCTGATTGAAGATACGCAGTATTTT
TRBV18	.	.	TRBJ2-7	CASSPNDRTDTYEQYF	TGTGCCAGCTCACCCAACGACCGGACGGACACCTACGAGCAGTACTTC
TRBV13	TRBD1	.	TRBJ2-1	CASSTGQGGVNEQFF	TGTGCCAGCAGCACAGGACAGGGAGGAGTCAATGAGCAGTTCTTC
TRBV18	.	.	TRBJ1-6	CASSPQPGGDSPLHF	TGTGCCAGCTCTCCCCAGCCCGGGGGGGATTCACCCCTCCACTTT
TRBV10-1	TRBD1	many	TRBJ1-1	CASIGQGKLKAFF	TGCGCCAGCATCGGACAGGGAAAGTTGAAAGCTTTCTTT
TRBV2	TRBD1	.	TRBJ1-4	CASRTGQGRTFEKLFF	TGTGCCAGCAGGACGGGACAGGGGAGGACGTTTGAAAAACTGTTTTTT
TRBV19	TRBD1	.	TRBJ1-1	CASSLGQGSTEAFF	TGTGCCAGTAGTCTTGGACAGGGCTCTACTGAAGCTTTCTTT
TRBV2	.	.	TRBJ2-5	CASLRGGETQYF	TGTGCCAGCCTCAGGGGTGGGGAGACCCAGTACTTC
TRBV27	.	.	TRBJ1-1	CASSFSVNTEAFF	TGTGCCAGCAGTTTTTCCGTGAACACTGAAGCTTTCTTT
TRBV11-2	.	.	TRBJ2-1	CASSLVFGEWSYNEQFF	TGTGCCAGCAGCTTAGTATTCGGGGAATGGTCCTACAATGAGCAGTTCTTC
TRBV19	.	.	TRBJ2-7	CASSRTRQAQQYF	TGTGCCAGTAGTCGGACCCGACAGGCCCAGCAGTACTTC
TRBV2	.	.	TRBJ1-4	CASSPQGLVEKLFF	TGTGCCAGCAGTCCACAGGGCTTGGTTGAAAAACTGTTTTTT
TRBV12-5	TRBD1	.	TRBJ1-6	CAREPRPGTEDLYNSPLHF	TGTGCTAGAGAACCGCGCCCCGGGACAGAAGATCTCTATAATTCACCCCTCCACTTT
TRBV19	TRBD1	.	TRBJ1-1	CASSKAGDRPLNTEAFF	TGTGCCAGTAGTAAAGCCGGGGACAGGCCCCTGAACACTGAAGCTTTCTTT
TRBV9	.	.	TRBJ1-5	CASSVDSYSNQPQHF	TGTGCCAGCAGCGTGGACAGTTATAGCAATCAGCCCCAGCATTTT
TRBV14	.	few	TRBJ1-3	CASSPLMGPGNTIYF	TGTGCCAGCAGCCCCCTAATGGGCCCTGGAAACACCATATATTTT
TRBV6-6	.	.	TRBJ1-2	CASSYHGGYTF	TGTGCCAGCAGTTACCACGGGGGCTACACCTTC